These 27 T cell receptor beta chains were all obtained from the same sample, sequenced in a study of tumor-infiltrating lymphocytes in primary liver carcinoma. Co-extraction of RNA and DNA was performed on 20-30 mg of unsorted bulk tissue. A primer in the constant region served to generate TCR beta cDNA from about 480 ng of total RNA. Library construction for TCR beta comprised three nested multiplex PCR rounds performed with slightly modified ARM-PCR. Two initial PCR rounds of roughly 10 cycles each paired TRBV1-TRBV30 forward primers with a C-beta reverse primer. One entry per CDR3 protein results from TCRdb running MiXCR on the multiplex PCR reads. The table records tens of thousands of distinct CDR3 sequences, 70% to 80% of them present only once. The sample consisted of liver tumor tissue from sampling region 3. Subset denoted: tumor region T3, left-lateral pole. These receptors were collected from a man in his forties with primary liver carcinoma and hepatitis B virus infection.

This clonotype was found a few times. A read error may produce the germline difference seen at one junction end. The V gene is TRBV28, the J gene TRBJ2-2; D might be TRBD1 (6 bases). Per the germline V gene, CDR1 is MDHEN and CDR2 is SYDVKM. CDR3 size: 15 residues. CDR3 sequence reads: CASSTLDRTNGELFF. In nucleotides, the CDR3 is TGTGCTAGCAGTACCCTGGACAGAACCAACGGGGAGCTGTTTTTT. The complete variable domain, with remaining parts taken from reference TRBV28 and TRBJ2-2, reads DVKVTQSSRYLVKRTGEKVFLECVQDMDHENMFWYRQDPGLGLRLIYFSYDVKMKEKGDIPEGYSVSREKKERFSLILESASTNQTSMYLCASSTLDRTNGELFFGEGSRLTVL.

The sample holds many counts of this clonotype. V and J are TRBV6-5 and TRBJ2-4, with D unclear. Trimming shortened V by 5 bases and J by 8 bases, and 13 bases separated the two germline ends. Germline V gene lookup returns CDR1 MNHEY and CDR2 SVGAGI. The CDR3 covers 13 residues. This chain's CDR3 is CASSPPGRDIQYF. The CDR3 DNA follows: TGTGCCAGCAGTCCCCCGGGTCGAGACATTCAGTACTTC.

As to this clonotype: The germline gene is not matched at one end of the junction; a read error may be the cause. The chain carries TRBV6-5 and TRBJ2-7; 9 bases agree with TRBD1. From germline, CDR1 is MNHEY and CDR2 SVGAGI. The CDR3 has 14 amino acids. CDR3 sequence (DNA): TGTGCCATCAGTCCAGCCCGGGACAGGGCGGAGCAGTACTTC. As protein: CAISPARDRAEQYF.

This clonotype has only a few counts. The rearrangement links TRBV6-5 to TRBJ1-5; D is uncertain. V was cut by 6 bases and J by 4 bases, with 13 bases left in between. Looked up from germline, CDR1 is MNHEY and CDR2 is SVGAGI. The CDR3 has 14 residues. The CDR3 here is CASRAGGFNQPQHF. CDR3 in DNA: TGTGCCAGCAGGGCAGGTGGCTTTAATCAGCCCCAGCATTTT.

This chain links TRBV11-2 with TRBJ2-3; TRBD2 matches 9 bases. Germline V gene data show CDR1 as SGHAT and CDR2 as FQNNGV. This CDR3 is built from 16 residues. Losses at the gene ends were 11 bases for V and 2 bases for J; bases not matched to a gene: 14. CDR3 DNA sequence: TGTGCCGGCCGCCCCCCGACTAGCGGCAACACAGATACGCAGTATTTT. Translation gives CAGRPPTSGNTDTQYF.

The rearrangement uses TRBV12-3 or TRBV12-4 and TRBJ2-5; D gene ambiguous. The CDR3 length is 16 residues. V was shortened by 5 bases and J by 4 bases, with 20 bases between the two germline ends. The CDR3 coding sequence is TGTGCCAGCAGTATGGTCACCACCCTCGCAAGAGAGACCCAGTACTTC. This sequence encodes CASSMVTTLARETQYF.

Here the CDR3 reads CATERRRLRSDTEAFF. In DNA, the CDR3 is TGTGCCACCGAGAGAAGACGTTTAAGAAGTGACACTGAAGCTTTCTTT. The chain has TRBV6-5 and TRBJ1-1, with D unresolved. The germline CDR1 and CDR2 sequences are MNHEY and SVGAGI. V was clipped by 10 bases and J by 3 bases, with 24 bases between them. CDR3 size: 16 residues.

The chain links TRBV29-1 to TRBJ1-4; D possibly corresponds to TRBD1 (6 bases). The CDR3 consists of 15 residues. V lost 1 base and J 6 bases, leaving 15 bases between the germline ends. Germline V CDR1 and CDR2: SQVTM, ANQGSEA. In nucleotides, the CDR3 is TGCAGCGTTGAAGTCCTGGGACAAGGTGATGAAAAACTGTTTTTT. This gives the protein CSVEVLGQGDEKLFF.

With respect to this clonotype: Germline is not matched at one junction end, which may reflect a read error. The chain recombines TRBV4-2 with TRBJ2-3, with D possibly matching TRBD2 (6 bases). Per germline, CDR1 LGHNA and CDR2 YNFKEQ. The CDR3 is made up of 16 amino acids. CDR3: CANSQESGVSADTQYF. CDR3 in DNA: TGTGCCAACAGCCAAGAATCGGGAGTAAGTGCAGATACGCAGTATTTT.

A single count supports this clonotype. A much more abundant neighbour one base away suggests this may be a read error. This chain joins TRBV5-1 and TRBJ1-4; 7 nucleotides match TRBD1. This CDR3 has 14 residues. The germline V gene encodes CDR1 SGHRS and CDR2 YFSETQ. CDR3 amino acids: CASSTGATYEKLFF. The CDR3 DNA is TGCGCCAGCAGTACAGGGGCAACTTATGAAAAACTGTTTTTT.

This clonotype was seen at least ten times. The rearrangement joins TRBV6-6 to TRBJ1-6, with 9 bases lining up with TRBD1. V shed 6 bases, J shed 7 bases, and the junction held 10 bases outside the gene matches. Germline V gives CDR1 MNHNY, CDR2 SVGAGI (reference sequence). The CDR3 is 16 residues long. CDR3 nucleotide sequence: TGTGCCAGCAGACCACCGGACAGGGGAGAAAATTCACCCCTCCACTTT. This encodes CASRPPDRGENSPLHF.

This clonotype was seen a few times. Being one base from a much bigger clone, this may be a read error. The genes are TRBV5-1 and TRBJ2-3; 8 nucleotides line up with TRBD2. CDR3 length: 17 amino acids. Per the germline V gene, CDR1 is SGHRS and CDR2 is YFSETQ. The CDR3 protein is CASKGRPAGVWTDMQYF. CDR3 nucleotide sequence: TGCGCCAGCAAGGGCCGGCCAGCGGGAGTTTGGACAGATATGCAGTATTTT.

This clonotype occurred many times. This chain's CDR3 is CSVALNEKLFF. Here the CDR3 DNA reads TGCAGCGTTGCCCTTAATGAAAAACTGTTTTTT. The J gene is TRBJ1-4, the V gene TRBV29-1; D remains unclear. V shed 4 bases and J shed 4 bases, with 4 bases lying between them. Germline CDR1 is SQVTM and CDR2 is ANQGSEA. This CDR3 comprises 11 residues. The full variable domain, rest sourced from reference TRBV29-1 and TRBJ1-4, is SAVISQKPSRDICQRGTSLTIQCQVDSQVTMMFWYRQQPGQSLTLIATANQGSEATYESGFVIDKFPISRPNLTFSTLTVSNMSPEDSSIYLCSVALNEKLFFGSGTQLSVL.

This clonotype showed up just once. The J gene is TRBJ2-2, the V gene TRBV11-2; a weak D match, TRBD1 (6 bases). This CDR3 has 19 amino acids. Germline CDR1 is SGHAT and CDR2 is FQNNGV. V was clipped by 8 bases and J by 0 bases, with 25 bases between them. CDR3 nucleotide sequence: TGTGCCAGCGGCTCAGATCGAGGGGGAGTGCGACCGAACACCGGGGAGCTGTTTTTT. Residues: CASGSDRGGVRPNTGELFF.

With regard to this clonotype: Given the absence of the conserved phenylalanine or tryptophan at the CDR3 end, a read error is likely. This chain joins TRBV4-1 and TRBJ2-2; a possible D gene is TRBD1 (5 bases). The V end was cut by 6 bases, the J end by 7 bases, with 12 bases between. Germline V lookup: CDR1 MGHRA, CDR2 YSYEKL. CDR3 length: 13 residues. The CDR3 loop reads CASSHGQGGELFS. The DNA of the CDR3 is TGCGCCAGCAGTCATGGACAAGGCGGGGAGCTGTTTTCT.

This clonotype showed up just a few times. This may be a read error, as it is one base from a much larger clone. The chain uses TRBV12-3 or TRBV12-4 and TRBJ2-1; 13 bases agree with TRBD2. V gave up 5 bases and J gave up 2 bases; unmatched junction bases: 6. CDR3 length: 17 amino acids. The CDR3: CASSPGTSGIPYNEQFF. The CDR3 nucleotides are TGTGCCAGCAGTCCCGGGACTAGCGGGATACCCTACAATGAGCAGTTCTTC.

This clonotype has more than one count but fewer than ten. The chain is built from TRBV6-6 and TRBJ2-1; 16 bases line up with TRBD2. The CDR3 is 18 residues long. The junction had 8 bases not matched to a gene; V was cut back by 5 bases and J by 4 bases. Germline V gives CDR1 MNHNY, CDR2 SVGAGI (reference sequence). In nucleotides, the CDR3 is TGTGCCAGCAGTGAGGGACTAGCGGGAGGGCCGACTTACAATGAGCAGTTCTTC. It is translated as CASSEGLAGGPTYNEQFF.

The V gene is TRBV4-1, the J gene TRBJ2-1, with a tentative D call TRBD2 (5 bases). Per the germline V gene, CDR1 is MGHRA and CDR2 is YSYEKL. This CDR3 has 17 residues. Deletions cut 4 bases from V and 0 bases from J, with 16 bases between. The CDR3 reads CASSRSSRASSYNEQFF. CDR3 coding DNA: TGCGCCAGCAGCCGTTCCTCGAGGGCCAGCTCCTACAATGAGCAGTTCTTC.

V gene TRBV29-1 combines with J gene TRBJ2-3, with TRBD1 matching 7 bases. CDR3 length equals 13 residues. Losses at the gene ends were 4 bases for V and 6 bases for J; bases not matched to a gene: 7. Per the germline V gene, CDR1 is SQVTM and CDR2 is ANQGSEA. This chain's CDR3 is CSVGVGQRDTQYF. DNA of the CDR3: TGCAGCGTTGGGGTGGGACAGAGGGATACGCAGTATTTT.

This chain connects TRBV28 to TRBJ1-6, with 8 bases aligning to TRBD1. The germline CDR1 and CDR2 sequences are MDHEN and SYDVKM. The CDR3 loop spans 15 amino acids. Trimming took 7 bases from V and 7 from J; bases not matched to a gene: 9. The CDR3 reads CASNSGGEENSPLHF. Here the CDR3 DNA reads TGTGCCAGCAATTCAGGGGGCGAAGAAAATTCACCCCTCCACTTT.

Remarks on this clonotype: An end of the junction does not agree with germline; a read error may underlie this. This chain joins TRBV12-3 or TRBV12-4 and TRBJ2-7; 11 bases match TRBD2. This CDR3 has 16 amino acids. The CDR3 is CASSLLAGGPPCVQYF. CDR3 bases: TGTGCCAGTAGTTTATTAGCGGGAGGGCCTCCCTGCGTGCAGTACTTC.

This clonotype appeared a single time. Lacking the conserved final phenylalanine or tryptophan, this CDR3 likely reflects a read error. No DNA is shown, since the ends of the CDR3 on it are uncertain; the CDR3 is the one TCRdb lists. The rearrangement uses TRBV29-1 and TRBJ1-1. Germline CDR1 and CDR2: SQVTM and ANQGSEA. 11 amino acids form the CDR3, both terminal residues included. The CDR3 loop reads CSVIWDEKALL.

Note on this clonotype: One end of the junction is discordant with germline, which a read error may explain. The J gene is TRBJ1-5, the V gene TRBV12-3 or TRBV12-4; no definite D call. CDR3 length: 13 residues. In DNA, the CDR3 is TGTGCCAACAGTTTAGTGGCAGACCAGTCCCAGCATTTT. Residues: CANSLVADQSQHF.

Turning to this clonotype: The junction shows a germline mismatch at one end, possibly a read error. The rearrangement links TRBV11-2 to TRBJ2-2; D is perhaps TRBD1 (6 bases). Germline CDR1 reads SGHAT; CDR2 reads FQNNGV. This CDR3 is 19 amino acids long. CDR3 nucleotide sequence: TGTACCAGCAGCTTAGATCGAGGGGGAATGCGCCTGAACACCGGGGAGCTGTTTTTT. Its translation is CTSSLDRGGMRLNTGELFF.

Comment on this clonotype: The final CDR3 position lacks the conserved phenylalanine or tryptophan, pointing to a likely read error. Because the CDR3's place on the DNA is in doubt, the DNA is left out and the CDR3 is given as listed by TCRdb. The CDR3 spells CASSPFSGGTGELLL. This chain links TRBV5-4 with TRBJ2-2; no DNA check was done on the table's D call, TRBD2. CDR1 SGHNT and CDR2 YYREEE come from the germline V gene (reference sequence). Both ends counted, the CDR3 spans 15 residues.

Regarding this clonotype: One end of the junction does not line up with germline, which may come from a read error. The rearrangement links TRBV4-1 to TRBJ2-3, with D possibly matching TRBD2 (6 bases). Germline-derived CDR1 and CDR2 are MGHRA and YSYEKL. The CDR3 is made up of 17 amino acids. The CDR3 nucleotides are TGCGCCAGCAGCCAAGATTATGTTAGCGGAGACACAGGTACGCAGTATTTT. It is translated as CASSQDYVSGDTGTQYF.

Of note for this clonotype: The CDR3 does not end in the conserved phenylalanine or tryptophan, so this is likely a read error. V usage is TRBV4-1 and J usage is TRBJ2-7; 9 bases map to TRBD2. The CDR3 runs to 15 residues. The germline CDR1 and CDR2 sequences are MGHRA and YSYEKL. V shed 6 bases and J 3 bases; nucleotides not matched to a gene: 9. CDR3 DNA sequence: TGCGCCAGCAGTCAAAAGGGACTAGCAAACTACGAGCAGTACTCC. Its translation: CASSQKGLANYEQYS.